One sample yielded the 13 T cell receptor beta chains listed below, sequenced in a study of graft-versus-host responses after intestinal transplantation. No antigen has been assigned to these receptors. Repertoires were generated with immunoSEQ multiplex PCR, while TCRdb's copy carries only in-frame clones and drops some. The sample includes 75,000 to 90,000 clones, about 88% of them seen just once. The sequenced sample was unstimulated CD4+ T cells sorted from spleen or lymph node cells, obtained before intestinal transplant. The receptors derive from a human donor who received an intestinal transplant.

The V gene is TRBV2, the J gene TRBJ2-1; 8 bases match TRBD1. Trimming at V came to 6 bases and at J to 4 bases, leaving 2 bases not matched to a gene. Germline CDR1 SNHLY, CDR2 FYNNEI. The CDR3 has 13 residues. This chain's CDR3 is CASSRDRYNEQFF. The CDR3 DNA is TGTGCCAGCAGCCGGGACAGGTACAATGAGCAGTTCTTC.

The rearrangement links TRBV15 to TRBJ1-1, with 10 nucleotides matching TRBD1. This CDR3 is 16 amino acids long. Losses at the gene ends were 0 bases for V and 4 bases for J; bases not matched to a gene: 5. Germline V gene data show CDR1 as LNHNV and CDR2 as YYDKDF (reference sequence). The CDR3 nucleotides are TGTGCCACCAGCAGAGATGACAGGACAGGGGGCACTGAAGCTTTCTTT. Its protein is CATSRDDRTGGTEAFF.

The chain recombines TRBV11-2 with TRBJ1-2; D is uncertain. CDR3 length: 16 residues. Trimming removed 0 bases from V and 0 bases from J, with 11 bases in between. CDR1 is SGHAT and CDR2 is FQNNGV in the germline V gene. The CDR3 coding sequence is TGTGCCAGCAGCTTAGATCAGCGTCGAGCTAACTATGGCTACACCTTC. It codes for CASSLDQRRANYGYTF.

The chain recombines TRBV7-9 with TRBJ2-2, with TRBD1 as a possible D gene (6 bases). CDR1 and CDR2 (germline): SEHNR, FQNEAQ (reference sequence). The CDR3 loop spans 15 amino acids. Trimming shortened V by 1 base and J by 5 bases, and 11 bases separated the two germline ends. The CDR3 region is CASSLVSGQTGELFF. In nucleotides, the CDR3 is TGTGCCAGCAGCTTAGTCTCTGGACAGACCGGGGAGCTGTTTTTT. Full variable domain (missing parts from reference TRBV7-9 and TRBJ2-2): DTGVSQNPRHKITKRGQNVTFRCDPISEHNRLYWYRQTLGQGPEFLTYFQNEAQLEKSRLLSDRFSAERPKGSFSTLEIQRTEQGDSAMYLCASSLVSGQTGELFFGEGSRLTVL.

The V gene is TRBV5-6, the J gene TRBJ1-1, with 11 nucleotides matching TRBD1. V was pared by 5 bases and J by 6 bases, with 9 bases of the junction left unmatched. CDR3 length: 15 amino acids. CDR1 and CDR2 (germline): SGHDT, YYEEEE. CDR3 loop: CASRGDGQGAAEAFF. The CDR3 coding sequence is TGTGCCAGCAGGGGCGACGGACAGGGGGCCGCTGAAGCTTTCTTT. The full variable domain, in which reference TRBV5-6 and TRBJ1-1 provide the parts outside the CDR3, is DAGVTQSPTHLIKTRGQQVTLRCSPKSGHDTVSWYQQALGQGPQFIFQYYEEEERQRGNFPDRFSGHQFPNYSSELNVNALLLGDSALYLCASRGDGQGAAEAFFGQGTRLTVV.

The CDR3 nucleotides read TGCGCCAGCAGCCTCTTGGGCGGGCGACTCTCCTACAATGAGCAGTTCTTC. Amino acids: CASSLLGGRLSYNEQFF. The chain carries TRBV4-1 and TRBJ2-1; TRBD2 is a possible D gene (5 bases). With 4 bases removed from V and 0 bases from J, the gap between germline ends came to 16 bases. The CDR3 is 17 residues long. Germline loops: CDR1 MGHRA, CDR2 YSYEKL.

The chain employs TRBV28 and TRBJ2-1, with D possibly being TRBD2 (5 bases). CDR3 length equals 12 residues. Trimming stripped 10 bases from V and 7 bases from J, with 14 bases between. The germline V gene has CDR1 MDHEN and CDR2 SYDVKM. The chain's CDR3 is CATRRLPNEQFF. As DNA, the CDR3 is TGTGCCACCAGGAGGCTACCTAATGAGCAGTTCTTC.

This chain uses TRBV7-9 with TRBJ1-2; D not resolved. V was shortened by 3 bases and J by 5 bases, with 10 bases between the two germline ends. This CDR3 region has 13 residues. Germline V lookup: CDR1 SEHNR, CDR2 FQNEAQ (reference sequence). Here the CDR3 DNA reads TGTGCCAGCAGCTTTGGCAGTTCTTATGGCTACACCTTC. Translation: CASSFGSSYGYTF. The entire variable domain, with the rest obtained from reference TRBV7-9 and TRBJ1-2, is as follows: DTGVSQNPRHKITKRGQNVTFRCDPISEHNRLYWYRQTLGQGPEFLTYFQNEAQLEKSRLLSDRFSAERPKGSFSTLEIQRTEQGDSAMYLCASSFGSSYGYTFGSGTRLTVV.

This chain links TRBV5-1 with TRBJ2-6, with D possibly TRBD1 on 5 matching bases. There are 17 residues in the CDR3. V was pared by 4 bases and J by 2 bases, with 16 bases between. Germline V lookup: CDR1 SGHRS, CDR2 YFSETQ. CDR3 region: CASSLVPQGAGANVLTF. The CDR3 coding sequence is TGCGCCAGCAGCCTGGTGCCCCAGGGTGCTGGGGCCAACGTCCTGACTTTC.

The J gene is TRBJ2-2, the V gene TRBV29-1; D is possibly TRBD2 (6 bases). The length of the CDR3 is 13 residues. The germline V and J ends were trimmed by 5 bases and 5 bases, with 12 bases remaining between them. Germline loops: CDR1 SQVTM, CDR2 ANQGSEA. The CDR3 reads CSVLLGGTGELFF. The CDR3 DNA reads as TGCAGCGTTCTTCTGGGGGGTACCGGGGAGCTGTTTTTT.

This chain links TRBV6-5 with TRBJ2-7; possibly TRBD1 for D (6 bases). CDR1 is MNHEY and CDR2 is SVGAGI in the germline V gene. The CDR3 extends over 12 amino acids. The V end was cut by 6 bases, the J end by 6 bases, with 12 bases between. CDR3 DNA sequence: TGTGCCAGCAGGGACCTCAGGGGCGAGCAGTACTTC. Translation: CASRDLRGEQYF.

The chain employs TRBV15 and TRBJ2-1; TRBD2 matches at 9 bases. The CDR3 totals 16 residues. CDR1 and CDR2 from the germline V gene are LNHNV and YYDKDF (reference sequence). V lost 3 bases, J lost 7 bases, and 10 bases stayed unmatched. The CDR3 protein is CATSRLAAGGRNEQFF. The CDR3 coding sequence is TGTGCCACCAGCAGGTTAGCCGCGGGGGGGCGGAATGAGCAGTTCTTC.

The chain carries TRBV14 and TRBJ2-7, with D perhaps TRBD2 (6 bases). Germline V gene lookup returns CDR1 SGHDN and CDR2 FVKESK. V lost 9 bases to trimming and J lost 6 bases, with 12 bases between them. CDR3 length: 11 amino acids. In nucleotides, the CDR3 is TGTGCCAGTAGCGGAGGTAGCGAGCAGTACTTC. Translated, it gives CASSGGSEQYF.